This entry features one TCR delta chain sequence. This clone occurred a few times. No cognate antigen has been identified for it. TCRdb has a much larger clone's protein, which differs at residue 13 from the translation of this DNA, likely because of a read error; what is shown is the protein translated from the DNA. The data originate from a study of gamma delta lymphoproliferative disorders and STAT genes (dated by TCRdb to the late 2010s). As for the study more broadly: Among the 9 sequenced Tgammadelta LGLL patients, 4 had symptomatic disease and 5 had an indolent course. Gamma-chain libraries were prepared from at least 50 ng of genomic DNA using the LymphoTrack Dx TCRG Assay. Since no corresponding Invivoscribe delta assay was available, delta-chain libraries were prepared following the standard operating procedure of the EuroClonality-NGS working group. Within a larger immunophenotypic and STAT-mutation study, TCR gamma and delta CDR3 repertoires were profiled by deep sequencing in Tgammadelta lymphoproliferative disease patients and healthy controls. The TCR-sequenced pilot group comprised 9 Tgammadelta large granular lymphocyte leukemia patients and a couple of hepatosplenic T-cell lymphoma patients. To confirm results, a couple of gamma-chain samples and all delta-chain samples were sequenced twice. General study outcomes and caveats: Leukemic cells were skewed toward terminal effectors, whereas control T cells likely spanned varied maturation stages, a difference potentially limiting comparisons between patients and controls. Almost every major gamma and delta clonotype in patients was public, meaning shared with at least one healthy donor, and only a couple of gamma clonotypes were private to disease. Vgamma9-JgammaP and Vdelta2-Ddelta3-Jdelta1 rearrangements dominated major clones in indolent patients but were absent in symptomatic patients, who used less common gene combinations. When whole repertoires were clustered, gamma repertoires from patients formed a group apart from those of healthy controls, but delta repertoires showed no separation between the groups. The authors noted that NGS specificity may be reduced at low frequencies, so the public or private nature of leukemic clones needs confirmation.

From the cysteine up to the phenylalanine, the CDR3 has a length of 14 residues. The DNA shown is the 42-base CDR3, in frame from base 1. The germline V gene specifies GEAIGNYY as CDR1 and EKD as CDR2. Genomic DNA from peripheral blood mononuclear cells isolated from patients and controls was used for TCR sequencing. The sequenced patients had a median age of roughly 65 years and comprised about 5 males and roughly six females. Patients were enrolled at one hematology unit in Padova, Italy, and were reclassified as T-LGLL or HSTCL using the 2017 WHO criteria. All patient samples were collected while patients were off therapy or before therapy. Both library preparation methods relied on multiplex PCR with primers aimed at conserved V and J regions of the TCR genes. Amplicons were purified, pooled and sequenced on an Illumina MiSeq platform. Turning to the authors' computational methods: V(D)J alignment, clonotype assembly and translation were performed with MiXCR, whereas functionality assessment and CDR3 repertoire analyses were performed with VDJtools. CDR3 was defined per IMGT, and analyses were restricted to productive sequences using functional genes, excluding ORF genes and pseudogenes. A custom Python script was used to search all patients and controls for identical amino acid CDR3s of major clonotypes (frequency >=5%). To compare clonotype frequencies between patients and controls, a one-sided non-parametric Wilcoxon test was applied. TCRdb recomputed clones from the public reads with CATT; identical DNA rows were then combined. TCRdb assigned the V and J calls; the authors' analysis was not used. The table for this sample lists approximately 690 delta-chain clones; less than 6.5% of them were counted only once. The ten largest clones take up under 95% of the sample.

This receptor was taken from a human donor with gamma-delta T-cell large granular lymphocyte leukemia. The receptor chain draws on TRDV2 and TRDJ1, with 10 central nucleotides matching TRDD3. The DNA end favors TRDJ2, so the J call may be wrong. Input material: blood. Read as DNA, the sequence is TGTGCCTGTGACCTACTGGGGGATGGCGATAAACTCTTCTTT. This yields the protein CACDLLGDGDKLFF.